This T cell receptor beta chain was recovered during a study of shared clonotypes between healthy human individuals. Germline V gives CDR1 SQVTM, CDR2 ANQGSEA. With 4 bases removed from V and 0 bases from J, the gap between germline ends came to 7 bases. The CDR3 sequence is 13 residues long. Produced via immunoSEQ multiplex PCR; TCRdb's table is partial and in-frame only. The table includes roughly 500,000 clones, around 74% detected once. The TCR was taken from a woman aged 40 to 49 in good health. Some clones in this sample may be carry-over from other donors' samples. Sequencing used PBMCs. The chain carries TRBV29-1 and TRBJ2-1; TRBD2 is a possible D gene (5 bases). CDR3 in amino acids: CSVGAVSYNEQFF. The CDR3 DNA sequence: TGCAGCGTTGGAGCGGTCTCCTACAATGAGCAGTTCTTC.